Detailed here is one T cell receptor (beta chain). The antigen is undetermined. Germline V lookup: CDR1 LGHNA, CDR2 YSLEER. This CDR3 spans 17 amino acids. Unmatched junction bases numbered 13, after V lost 4 bases and J lost 3 bases. The data derive from a study of cytomegalovirus exposure and HLA in healthy donors. General observations from the study: Some TCR beta chains (over 150 of them) were listed as cytomegalovirus-associated.

In the PCR, 60 Vbeta and 13 Jbeta primers were used. Clones were sequenced by immunoSEQ multiplex PCR, and TCRdb holds only the in-frame ones, with some missing. The sample lists about 150,000 clones; 80% to 90% were seen once. The sequenced material came from PBMCs. The chain is built from TRBV4-3 and TRBJ2-7; 9 bases fit TRBD2. This TCR was sampled from a woman aged 18-35 years in good health and CMV-seronegative. CDR3 nucleotide sequence: TGCGCCAGCAGCCCTGGGGCGGGGGGGCCGGCCTACTACGAGCAGTACTTC. It yields the protein CASSPGAGGPAYYEQYF.